This paragraph reports one T cell receptor (beta chain). What it binds is not known. The CDR3 has 13 amino acids. Trimming left V 0 bases short and J 3 bases short, with 9 bases between. The germline V gene encodes CDR1 GTSNPN and CDR2 SVGIG (reference sequence). The data originate from a study of shared clonotypes between healthy human individuals. Overall study findings and caveats: Few donors restricted represented genetic and exposure-history diversity.

Sorted-subset replicate PCRs used about 180 ng DNA, some 31,000 T cell genomes. Profiled with immunoSEQ multiplex PCR; TCRdb holds only in-frame clones, not every one. This sample has millions of clones, with 85% to 95% found just once. Only CD45RO-negative cells positively selected for CCR7 counted as naive CD8 cells, so terminally differentiated effector memory CD45RA+ cells were excluded. Sequenced input: naive CD8+ T cells from PBMCs. The chain joins TRBV30 to TRBJ2-7; D gene ambiguous. This receptor was obtained from a man between 18 and 35 years old in good health. Some clones in this sample may be carry-over from other donors' samples. In DNA form, the CDR3 reads TGTGCCTGGAGTGTAGGGCTACGCTACGAGCAGTACTTC. Its protein is CAWSVGLRYEQYF.